The 13 T cell receptor beta chains given below trace back to one sample, sequenced in a study of blood T cell repertoires in COVID-19 (dated by TCRdb to 2020 to 2021). Libraries were built with the immunoSEQ multiplex PCR assay. Not all clones reach the TCRdb copy of this immuneACCESS table, which keeps in-frame sequences only. Checked studies attribute under half of the gap to unresolved V genes and leave the rest unexplained. The sample data list over 250,000 clones, and roughly nine tenths of these were observed just once. In total, the top ten clones hold roughly 2.3% of the sample. The sequenced material came from peripheral blood. The source of these receptors is a woman in her 30s with COVID-19, enrolled during active disease.

The chain uses TRBV10-2 and TRBJ2-5; 12 positions match TRBD1. CDR1 is WSHSY, CDR2 SAAADI, per germline. V shed 6 bases and J 5 bases; nucleotides not matched to a gene: 7. CDR3 length equals 15 residues. The chain's CDR3 is CASSPGQGAFETQYF. The CDR3 nucleotides are TGCGCCAGCAGCCCGGGACAGGGGGCTTTCGAGACCCAGTACTTC.

The chain couples TRBV19 to TRBJ2-7, with D uncertain. Germline V gene lookup returns CDR1 LNHDA and CDR2 SQIVND (reference sequence). V lost 5 bases and J 1 base, leaving 12 bases between the germline ends. This CDR3 contains 14 residues. CDR3 region: CASSARPGSYEQYF. The CDR3 DNA is TGTGCCAGTAGTGCCCGCCCCGGGTCCTACGAGCAGTACTTC.

Concerning this clone itself: Additional DNA sequences in this sample encode the identical CDR3. The chain recombines TRBV19 with TRBJ2-7, with TRBD1 identical over 7 bases. The CDR3 contains 13 residues. V was clipped by 5 bases and J by 1 base; unmatched bases: 2. Germline lookup yields CDR1 LNHDA and CDR2 SQIVND (reference sequence). CDR3 sequence (DNA): TGTGCCAGTAGTCGGGACAGATCCTACGAGCAGTACTTC. Protein product: CASSRDRSYEQYF.

The chain carries TRBV7-9 and TRBJ1-1; D may be TRBD1 (6 bases). The CDR3 covers 15 residues. Germline V CDR1 and CDR2: SEHNR, FQNEAQ (reference sequence). Trimming removed 1 base at V and 0 bases at J, with 9 bases between. This chain's CDR3 is CASSLGGGLNTEAFF. CDR3 bases: TGTGCCAGCAGCTTAGGTGGGGGCCTGAACACTGAAGCTTTCTTT.

The chain has TRBV3-1 (or the pseudogene TRBV3-2) and TRBJ1-1; tentatively, D is TRBD1 (5 bases). Germline CDR1 is LGHDT and CDR2 is YNNKEL (reference sequence). This CDR3 comprises 14 residues. Deletions cut 0 bases from V and 8 bases from J, with 13 bases between. The CDR3 nucleotides read TGTGCCAGCAGCCAAGATCGGGGGAGGGCAGAAGCTTTCTTT. This translates into CASSQDRGRAEAFF.

V usage is TRBV7-2 and J usage is TRBJ2-1; weak D call: TRBD1 (7 bases). The CDR3 covers 16 residues. Germline CDR1 SGHTA, CDR2 FQGNSA. V was pared by 5 bases and J by 3 bases, with 17 bases between. The CDR3 protein is CASSPSRGRGYNEQFF. For the CDR3, the DNA is TGTGCCAGCAGCCCCTCAAGGGGGCGGGGCTACAATGAGCAGTTCTTC.

The chain links TRBV7-8 to TRBJ2-3; 11 positions match TRBD2. CDR3 length: 16 residues. Trimming removed 5 bases from V and 4 bases from J; junction bases left unmatched: 8. Looked up from germline, CDR1 is SGHVS and CDR2 is FQNEAQ. The DNA for the CDR3 is TGTGCCAGCAGCCCTACTAGCGGGAGTGGGGCAGATACGCAGTATTTT. Encoded protein: CASSPTSGSGADTQYF.

This chain uses TRBV3-1 (or the pseudogene TRBV3-2) with TRBJ2-7; a possible D gene is TRBD1 (5 bases). The CDR3 length is 12 residues. CDR1 and CDR2 from the germline V gene are LGHDT and YNNKEL (reference sequence). Trimming left V 5 bases short and J 4 bases short, with 9 bases between. This CDR3 is CASSYRPYEQYF. For the CDR3, the DNA is TGTGCCAGCAGCTACAGGCCGTACGAGCAGTACTTC.

This chain uses TRBV27 with TRBJ2-1; D possibly corresponds to TRBD1 (5 bases). Trimming took off 5 bases at V and 4 bases at J, with 15 bases between the two ends. The germline V gene encodes CDR1 MNHEY and CDR2 SMNVEV (reference sequence). The CDR3 is 15 residues long. The DNA for the CDR3 is TGTGCCAGCAGTATAGGATCAGGGTGGTACAATGAGCAGTTCTTC. The encoded protein is CASSIGSGWYNEQFF.

The chain combines TRBV10-1 with TRBJ2-7; D possibly corresponds to TRBD1 (6 bases). CDR1 and CDR2 (germline): WNHNN, SYGVQD (reference sequence). Trimming took off 5 bases at V and 1 base at J, with 9 bases between the two ends. The CDR3 consists of 13 residues. The CDR3 DNA sequence: TGCGCCAGCAGTCGGGACATATCCTACGAGCAGTACTTC. Amino acid sequence: CASSRDISYEQYF.

This chain connects TRBV6-5 to TRBJ1-1; D might be TRBD1 (6 bases). The CDR3 runs 13 residues. V was trimmed by 6 bases and J by 4 bases, leaving 12 bases between them. Germline V gives CDR1 MNHEY, CDR2 SVGAGI. CDR3 residues: CASRNTGPTEAFF. The CDR3 coding sequence is TGTGCCAGCAGGAATACAGGGCCCACTGAAGCTTTCTTT.

V usage is TRBV29-1 and J usage is TRBJ1-1, with TRBD1 matching 7 bases. J was trimmed by 4 bases and V by 6 bases; bases with no gene match: 5. The germline gives CDR1 SQVTM, CDR2 ANQGSEA. The CDR3 contains 12 residues. The CDR3 DNA sequence: TGCAGCGTAGAACGGACAGGCACTGAAGCTTTCTTT. Translated: CSVERTGTEAFF.

This rearrangement joins TRBV19 to TRBJ1-2; a weak D match, TRBD1 (5 bases). The V and J ends lost 5 bases and 7 bases respectively, with 20 bases between them. CDR1 is LNHDA, CDR2 SQIVND, per germline (reference sequence). The CDR3 has 15 residues. The CDR3 coding sequence is TGTGCCAGTAGTCCCCGGGTAGGGACGGAGGGTGGCTACACCTTC. Translating gives CASSPRVGTEGGYTF.